This paragraph covers one T cell receptor beta chain sequence. Its antigen is undetermined. These data are taken from a study of tumor and adjacent non-tumor tissue in lung cancer. Across the whole study: The patients, roughly 10 men and 4 or 5 women, were about 31 to 76 with stage I to III disease. General observations from the study: Shorter survival was associated with higher TCR diversity in tumors. Top 100 clones took a larger repertoire share in normal lung. Tumor tissue had significantly higher TCR diversity than normal lung.

RNA was extracted from bulk tissue without any cell sorting. The normal lung tissue was taken more than 3 cm from the tumor edge. Three rounds of nested PCR, following a modified ARM-PCR protocol, produced the TCRbeta library. TCRdb analysed the multiplex PCR reads with MiXCR anew, one entry per CDR3 protein. Found here are some 100,000 distinct CDR3 sequences, about 64% of them singletons; the top ten hold around 17%. Sequenced input: distant non-tumor lung tissue. The source of this sequence is a man in his sixties with non-small cell lung cancer.

This CDR3 reads CISSESLDNTYEQYF. The CDR3 nucleotides are TGTATCAGCAGTGAATCCTTAGACAACACCTACGAGCAGTACTTC. This chain joins TRBV6-1 and TRBJ2-7; D gene ambiguous. This CDR3 region has 15 residues. Germline assignment: CDR1 MNHNS and CDR2 SASEGT.